This record looks at one TCR beta chain sequence and its context. What it binds is unknown. This record comes from a study of identical twins. V was shortened by 3 bases and J by 4 bases, with 9 bases between the two germline ends. The CDR3 contains 14 residues. Germline assignment: CDR1 MDHEN and CDR2 SYDVKM. TCRdb recomputed calls from the 5' RACE reads with MiXCR, one row per CDR3 protein. The top ten hold about 1.8% of the sample, which has under 250,000 distinct CDR3 sequences, under 10% seen once. Study-wide findings and caveats: The degree of excess twin sharing was weaker in beta out-of-frame sequences.

This sample also belongs to another study, concerning yellow fever vaccine responses in identical twins. That report notes: Among the twins, the vaccine T cell response reportedly seemed partly convergent and partly personalized.

The TCR originated in a woman between 18 and 29 years old in good health. The sequencing sample was made of memory (CD45RO+) T cells sorted from blood. V gene TRBV28 combines with J gene TRBJ2-2; maybe TRBD2 (5 bases). The CDR3 region has the DNA TGTGCCAGCAGTTTTCCCGCGGGCACCGGGGAGCTGTTTTTT. Translating it yields CASSFPAGTGELFF.